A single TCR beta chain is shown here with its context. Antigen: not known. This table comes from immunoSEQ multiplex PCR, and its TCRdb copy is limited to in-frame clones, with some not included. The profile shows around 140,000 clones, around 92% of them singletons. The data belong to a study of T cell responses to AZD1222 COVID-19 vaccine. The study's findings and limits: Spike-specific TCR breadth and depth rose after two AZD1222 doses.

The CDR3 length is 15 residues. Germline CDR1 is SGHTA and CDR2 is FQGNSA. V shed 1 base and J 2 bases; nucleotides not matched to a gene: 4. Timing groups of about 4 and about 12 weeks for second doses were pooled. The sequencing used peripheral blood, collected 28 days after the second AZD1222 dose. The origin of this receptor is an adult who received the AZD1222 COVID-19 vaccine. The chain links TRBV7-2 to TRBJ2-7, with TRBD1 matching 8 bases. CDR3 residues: CASSLGTGTTYEQYF. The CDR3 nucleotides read TGTGCCAGCAGCTTAGGGACAGGGACCACCTACGAGCAGTACTTC.